Listed below are T cell receptor beta chains from one sample, sequenced in a study of a mutant IDH1 vaccine in newly diagnosed glioma. Their recognized antigens are unknown. Profiled with immunoSEQ multiplex PCR; TCRdb holds only in-frame clones, not every one. Of roughly 120,000 clones listed, around 80% are singletons. Sequences were derived from PBMCs, sampled from a glioma patient whose treatment included an IDH1 peptide vaccine. These receptors all stem from a man aged 40-49 years with glioma. Each CDR3 is given with its conserved first and last residue. A D gene is named only where the DNA matches it firmly. Part of the rows lack a size; the others show once, few, many or a class for expanded clones.

j_call v_call d_call clone_size cdr3_nt cdr3_aa
TRBJ1-1 TRBV7-3 NA NA TGTGCCAGCAGCCCTTCGACGGGGAACACTGAAGCTTTCTTT CASSPSTGNTEAFF
TRBJ2-3 TRBV7-9 TRBD2 NA TGTGCCAGCAGCCCTCGGGGGGGTACGCAGTATTTT CASSPRGGTQYF
TRBJ2-2 TRBV7-9 NA NA TGTGCCAGCAGCTACTTGAACACCGGGGAGCTGTTTTTT CASSYLNTGELFF
TRBJ2-6 TRBV7-8 NA NA TGTGCCAGCAGCTTCCTCCGGGACGGGGCCAACGTCCTGACTTTC CASSFLRDGANVLTF
TRBJ1-2 TRBV18 TRBD1 NA TGTGCCAGCTCACCACCGGGAAGGGGGCATAAAGGCTACACCTTC CASSPPGRGHKGYTF
TRBJ2-1 TRBV4-2 TRBD2 NA TGTGCCAGCAGCCAAGGAGGCGGGGGGGCCAGTAATGAGCAGTTCTTC CASSQGGGGASNEQFF
TRBJ1-6 TRBV4-3 NA few TGCGCCAGCAGCCTGGGGGTTACTTCACCCCTCCACTTT CASSLGVTSPLHF
TRBJ1-5 TRBV15 NA NA TGTGCCACCAGCCCTGCGGATGGGGGATGGCCCCAGCATTTT CATSPADGGWPQHF
TRBJ1-1 TRBV19 NA few TGTGCCAGTAGAACTACAGGAATGAACACTGAAGCTTTCTTT CASRTTGMNTEAFF
TRBJ1-6 TRBV4-3 TRBD1 NA TGCGCCAGCAGCCAAGTGGGACAGGGGGTTGGATCACCCCTCCACTTT CASSQVGQGVGSPLHF
TRBJ2-6 TRBV4-3 NA NA TGCGCCAGCAGCCAAGATGCAGCCTCTGGGGCCAACGTCCTGACTTTC CASSQDAASGANVLTF
TRBJ2-7 TRBV6-1 NA NA TGTGCCAGCAGTGTACGGCCAGGGCAGGTCGACACCTACGAGCAGTACTTC CASSVRPGQVDTYEQYF
TRBJ2-1 TRBV5-5 TRBD2 NA TGTGCCAGCAGCTTGATCAGACTAGCGTCCTACAATGAGCAGTTCTTC CASSLIRLASYNEQFF
TRBJ2-1 TRBV5-4 NA NA TGTGCCAGCAGCTTACAACAACTTTACAATGAGCAGTTCTTC CASSLQQLYNEQFF
TRBJ2-5 TRBV6-6 NA NA TGTGCCAGCACCTCCCAGGCAGTAGAGACCCAGTACTTC CASTSQAVETQYF
TRBJ1-3 TRBV28 NA NA TGTGCCAGCAGTTCTGGGTTTCTAGTTTCTGGAAACACCATATATTTT CASSSGFLVSGNTIYF
TRBJ2-7 TRBV6-6 TRBD2 NA TGTGCCAGCAGTATGAAAAGCGGGGAGGTGGGCGAGCAGTACTTC CASSMKSGEVGEQYF
TRBJ2-7 TRBV11-2 NA NA TGTGCCAGCAGCTTAGCTCCGGGACAAACCTACGAGCAGTACTTC CASSLAPGQTYEQYF
TRBJ2-3 TRBV6-7 TRBD2 NA TGTGCCAGCAGCATAAGACCCGATAGGACTAGCGGGATCGATACAGATACGCAGTATTTT CASSIRPDRTSGIDTDTQYF
TRBJ2-3 TRBV4-1 TRBD2 NA TGCGCCAGCCAACTAGCGGGAGGCCCGGATAGCACAGATACGCAGTATTTT CASQLAGGPDSTDTQYF
TRBJ1-4 TRBV9 NA NA TGTGCCAGCAGCCTCGGGCCGGATTCGGAAAAACTGTTTTTT CASSLGPDSEKLFF
TRBJ2-5 TRBV19 NA NA TGTGCCAGTAGTCCCCCTCCTGGGCAAGAGACCCAGTACTTC CASSPPPGQETQYF